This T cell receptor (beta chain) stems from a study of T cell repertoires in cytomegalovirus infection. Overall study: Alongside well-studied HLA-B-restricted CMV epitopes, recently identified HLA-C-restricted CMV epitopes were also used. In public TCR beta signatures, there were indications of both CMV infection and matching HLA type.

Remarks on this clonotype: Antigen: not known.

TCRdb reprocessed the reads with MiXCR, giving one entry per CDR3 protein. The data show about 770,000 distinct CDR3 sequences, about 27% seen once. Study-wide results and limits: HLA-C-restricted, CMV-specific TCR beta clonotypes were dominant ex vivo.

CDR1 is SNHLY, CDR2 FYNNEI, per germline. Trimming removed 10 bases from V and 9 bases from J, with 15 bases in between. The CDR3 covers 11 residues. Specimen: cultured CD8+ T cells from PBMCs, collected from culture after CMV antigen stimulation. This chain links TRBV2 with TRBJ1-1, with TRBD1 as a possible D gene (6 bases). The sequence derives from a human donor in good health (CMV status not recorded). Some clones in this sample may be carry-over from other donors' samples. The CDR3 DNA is TGTGCCACTCCTGACAGGCAGCAAGCTTTCTTT. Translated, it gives CATPDRQQAFF. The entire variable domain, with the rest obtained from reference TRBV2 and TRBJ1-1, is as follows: EPEVTQTPSHQVTQMGQEVILRCVPISNHLYFYWYRQILGQKVEFLVSFYNNEISEKSEIFDDQFSVERPDGSNFTLKIRSTKLEDSAMYFCATPDRQQAFFGQGTRLTVV.